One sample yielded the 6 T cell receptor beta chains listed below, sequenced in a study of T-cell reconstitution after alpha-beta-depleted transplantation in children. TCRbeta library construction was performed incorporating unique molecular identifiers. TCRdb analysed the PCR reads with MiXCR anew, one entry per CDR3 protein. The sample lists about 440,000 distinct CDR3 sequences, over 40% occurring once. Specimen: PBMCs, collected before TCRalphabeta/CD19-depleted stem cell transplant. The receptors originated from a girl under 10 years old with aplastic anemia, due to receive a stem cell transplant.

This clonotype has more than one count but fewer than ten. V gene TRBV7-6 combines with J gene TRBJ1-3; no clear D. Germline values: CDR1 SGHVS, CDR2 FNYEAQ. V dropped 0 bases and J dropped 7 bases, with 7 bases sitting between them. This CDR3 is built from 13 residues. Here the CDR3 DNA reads TGTGCCAGCAGCTTAGCGTTCCCCAACACCATATATTTT. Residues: CASSLAFPNTIYF. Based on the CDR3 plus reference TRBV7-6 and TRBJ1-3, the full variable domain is GAGVSQSPRYKVTKRGQDVALRCDPISGHVSLYWYRQALGQGPEFLTYFNYEAQQDKSGLPNDRFSAERPEGSISTLTIQRTEQRDSAMYRCASSLAFPNTIYFGEGSWLTVV.

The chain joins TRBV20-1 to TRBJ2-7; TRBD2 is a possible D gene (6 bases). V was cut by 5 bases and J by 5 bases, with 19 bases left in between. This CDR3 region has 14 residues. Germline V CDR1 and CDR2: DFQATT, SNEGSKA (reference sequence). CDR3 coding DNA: TGCAGTGCTGCACCGGGACTGGGGAAGGACGAGCAGTACTTC. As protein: CSAAPGLGKDEQYF.

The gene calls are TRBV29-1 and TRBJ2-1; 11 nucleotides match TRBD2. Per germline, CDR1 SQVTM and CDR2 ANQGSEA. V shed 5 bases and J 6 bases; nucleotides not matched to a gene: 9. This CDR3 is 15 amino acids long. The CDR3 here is CSVRLSGRAPNEQFF. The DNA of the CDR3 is TGCAGCGTTCGCCTTAGCGGGAGGGCCCCCAATGAGCAGTTCTTC.

Here the CDR3 DNA reads TGTGCCAGCAGCGCACCCGGGACAGGGACAGCGCAGTATTTT. Encoded protein: CASSAPGTGTAQYF. This chain links TRBV5-6 with TRBJ2-3, with TRBD1 matching 9 bases. J was trimmed by 10 bases and V by 4 bases; bases with no gene match: 10. CDR3 length: 14 amino acids. CDR1 is SGHDT and CDR2 is YYEEEE in the germline V gene.

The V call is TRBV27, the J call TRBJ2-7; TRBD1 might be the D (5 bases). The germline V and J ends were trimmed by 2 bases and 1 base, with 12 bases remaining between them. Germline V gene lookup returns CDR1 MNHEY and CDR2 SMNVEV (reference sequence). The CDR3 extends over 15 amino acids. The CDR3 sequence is CASSLRGRSSYEQYF. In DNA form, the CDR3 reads TGTGCCAGCAGTTTAAGGGGCCGATCGTCCTACGAGCAGTACTTC.

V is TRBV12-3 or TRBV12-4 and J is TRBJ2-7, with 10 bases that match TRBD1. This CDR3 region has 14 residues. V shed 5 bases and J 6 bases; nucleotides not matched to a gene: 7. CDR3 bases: TGTGCCAGCAGTACCGTGACAGGGGGCGGCGAGCAGTACTTC. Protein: CASSTVTGGGEQYF.